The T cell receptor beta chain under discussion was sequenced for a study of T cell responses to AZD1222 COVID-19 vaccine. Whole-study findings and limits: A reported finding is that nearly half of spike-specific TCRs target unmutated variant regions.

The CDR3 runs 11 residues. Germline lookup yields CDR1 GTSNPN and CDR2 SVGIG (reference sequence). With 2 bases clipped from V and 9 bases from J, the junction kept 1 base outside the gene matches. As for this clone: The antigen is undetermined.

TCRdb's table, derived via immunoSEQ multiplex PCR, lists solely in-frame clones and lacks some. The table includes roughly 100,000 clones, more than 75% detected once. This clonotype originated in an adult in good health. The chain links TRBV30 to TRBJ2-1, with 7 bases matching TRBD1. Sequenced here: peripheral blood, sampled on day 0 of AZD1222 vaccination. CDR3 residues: CAWSPGGEQFF. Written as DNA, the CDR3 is TGTGCCTGGAGTCCAGGGGGTGAGCAGTTCTTC.